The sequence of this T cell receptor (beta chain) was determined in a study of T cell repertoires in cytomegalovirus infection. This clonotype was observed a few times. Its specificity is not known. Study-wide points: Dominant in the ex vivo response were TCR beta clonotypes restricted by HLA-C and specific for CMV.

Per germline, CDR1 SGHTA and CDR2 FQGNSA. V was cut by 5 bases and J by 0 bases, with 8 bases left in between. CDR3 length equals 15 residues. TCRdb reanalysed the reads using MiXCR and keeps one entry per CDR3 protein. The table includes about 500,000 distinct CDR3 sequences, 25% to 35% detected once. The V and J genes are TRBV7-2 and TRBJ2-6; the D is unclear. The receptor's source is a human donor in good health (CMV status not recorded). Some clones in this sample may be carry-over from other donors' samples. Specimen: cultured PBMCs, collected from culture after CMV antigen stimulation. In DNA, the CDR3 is TGTGCCAGCAGCGAACAGAGCTCTGGGGCCAACGTCCTGACTTTC. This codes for CASSEQSSGANVLTF.